This T cell receptor (beta chain) came from a study of radiotherapy plus CTLA-4 blockade in lung cancer. This CDR3 has 12 residues. Trimming removed 6 bases at V and 3 bases at J, with 8 bases between. Germline V gene lookup returns CDR1 MNHNS and CDR2 SASEGT. Focal radiation with ipilimumab CTLA-4 blockade was given to patients with chemo-refractory metastatic non-small-cell lung cancer. Sequenced by immunoSEQ multiplex PCR; TCRdb stores in-frame clones only, minus some. In the table there are over 100,000 clones, roughly 80% of which are singletons. This clone was seen only a few times. The clonotype originates from a human donor with non-small cell lung cancer that progressed on radiotherapy plus ipilimumab. Some clones in this sample may be carry-over from other donors' samples. The chain has TRBV6-1 and TRBJ1-2; D not certain. Here the sequenced sample was peripheral blood, taken from a patient treated with radiotherapy plus ipilimumab. The CDR3 nucleotides are TGTGCCAGCAGGAGTTGGGACTATGGCTACACCTTC. Residues: CASRSWDYGYTF.